The 12 T cell receptor beta chains below were found in one sample sequenced in a study of blood T cell repertoires in COVID-19 (dated by TCRdb to 2018 to 2021). Library construction relied on the immunoSEQ multiplex PCR assay. Drawn from immuneACCESS, this table holds only the in-frame rearrangements with V and J called that TCRdb kept. Clones are partly lost; checked studies trace under half to an unresolved V gene and leave the rest unexplained. Across this sample there are 110,000 to 150,000 clones, with 85% to 90% seen only once. Around 2.9% of the sample goes to the ten largest clones. Sequenced material: peripheral blood. The receptors originated from a man in his 60s with active or convalescent COVID-19.

This chain joins TRBV24-1 and TRBJ1-1; a weak D match, TRBD1 (5 bases). The CDR3 contains 11 residues. Looked up from germline, CDR1 is KGHDR and CDR2 is SFDVKD. V dropped 3 bases and J dropped 11 bases, with 9 bases sitting between them. The CDR3 coding sequence is TGTGCCACCAGTGATGGGGGGGGTGCTTTCTTT. Residues: CATSDGGGAFF.

This clone was seen a handful of times. The gene calls are TRBV5-1 and TRBJ2-2; perhaps TRBD1 as D (6 bases). Germline V gives CDR1 SGHRS, CDR2 YFSETQ. Deletions cut 5 bases from V and 5 bases from J, with 16 bases between. This CDR3 comprises 15 residues. The CDR3 region is CASSGSQGRTGELFF. CDR3 coding DNA: TGCGCCAGCAGTGGGAGTCAGGGGAGAACCGGGGAGCTGTTTTTT. The full variable domain, in which reference TRBV5-1 and TRBJ2-2 provide the parts outside the CDR3, is KAGVTQTPRYLIKTRGQQVTLSCSPISGHRSVSWYQQTPGQGLQFLFEYFSETQRNKGNFPGRFSGRQFSNSRSEMNVSTLELGDSALYLCASSGSQGRTGELFFGEGSRLTVL.

The chain has TRBV19 and TRBJ1-5, with D unclear. V was shortened by 4 bases and J by 2 bases, with 15 bases between the two germline ends. Germline V gene sequence: CDR1 LNHDA, CDR2 SQIVND (reference sequence). The CDR3 is 16 residues long. The CDR3 coding sequence is TGTGCCAGTAGTAAGGTGAGGGCGAGAGGCAATCAGCCCCAGCATTTT. Translation gives CASSKVRARGNQPQHF.

The J gene is TRBJ2-3, the V gene TRBV2; possibly TRBD2 for D (5 bases). This CDR3 has 15 residues. Trimming took 7 bases from V and 0 from J, leaving 14 bases between them. Germline V gives CDR1 SNHLY, CDR2 FYNNEI. CDR3 bases: TGTGCCAGCATTCCTCGAGCGGATAGCACAGATACGCAGTATTTT. Its translation: CASIPRADSTDTQYF.

The chain has TRBV7-2 and TRBJ1-3, with D possibly being TRBD1 (6 bases). Germline V gene lookup returns CDR1 SGHTA and CDR2 FQGNSA. Trimming pared 1 base from V and 3 bases from J, leaving 10 bases between. This CDR3 is built from 15 residues. CDR3 bases: TGTGCCAGCAGCTTAGGAACAGGGTATGGAAACACCATATATTTT. It yields the protein CASSLGTGYGNTIYF.

The genes are TRBV11-2 and TRBJ1-5; D ambiguous. CDR3 length equals 12 residues. Per germline, CDR1 SGHAT and CDR2 FQNNGV. Trimming left V 5 bases short and J 3 bases short, with 5 bases between. The CDR3 bases are TGTGCCAGCAGCCATTTCAATCAGCCCCAGCATTTT. This gives the protein CASSHFNQPQHF.

J is TRBJ1-5 and V is TRBV27, with TRBD1 as a possible D gene (6 bases). With 5 bases removed from V and 0 bases from J, the gap between germline ends came to 14 bases. The germline gives CDR1 MNHEY, CDR2 SMNVEV (reference sequence). The CDR3 sequence is 16 residues long. This CDR3 reads CASSPRGGVSNQPQHF. CDR3 DNA: TGTGCCAGCAGTCCGAGGGGGGGGGTTAGCAATCAGCCCCAGCATTTT.

The chain recombines TRBV29-1 with TRBJ2-3; 7 bases match TRBD1. The junction had 7 bases not matched to a gene; V was cut back by 5 bases and J by 2 bases. The CDR3 loop spans 14 amino acids. Germline V gives CDR1 SQVTM, CDR2 ANQGSEA. This CDR3 reads CSVSRGQFTDTQYF. DNA of the CDR3: TGCAGCGTTTCCAGGGGACAGTTCACAGATACGCAGTATTTT.

The chain uses TRBV5-1 and TRBJ1-5; D remains ambiguous. V was clipped by 5 bases and J by 2 bases, with 11 bases between them. The CDR3 sequence is 14 residues long. CDR1 and CDR2 from the germline V gene are SGHRS and YFSETQ. The CDR3 sequence is CASSLEGGNQPQHF. In DNA form, the CDR3 reads TGCGCCAGCAGTCTCGAGGGAGGCAATCAGCCCCAGCATTTT.

The chain joins TRBV24-1 to TRBJ2-2; 10 nucleotides agree with TRBD1. The CDR3 length is 14 residues. The V gene end was trimmed by 6 bases and the J gene end by 5 bases; junction bases not matched to a gene: 2. In germline, CDR1 is KGHDR, CDR2 SFDVKD. CDR3 DNA: TGTGCCACCAGTCGACAGGGGGCTACCGGGGAGCTGTTTTTT. Protein: CATSRQGATGELFF.

This chain links TRBV6-5 with TRBJ2-5; 8 positions agree with TRBD2. CDR3 size: 15 residues. Germline CDR1 MNHEY, CDR2 SVGAGI. Trimming at V came to 6 bases and at J to 0 bases, leaving 6 bases not matched to a gene. The CDR3, as DNA: TGTGCCAGCAGCCGGGGGACTAGAAACCAAGAGACCCAGTACTTC. Protein: CASSRGTRNQETQYF.

The V gene is TRBV6-2 or TRBV6-3, the J gene TRBJ2-7; possible D gene TRBD1, 5 bases. In germline, CDR1 is MNHEY, CDR2 SVGEGT. CDR3 length: 15 residues. With 5 bases removed from V and 1 base from J, the gap between germline ends came to 15 bases. CDR3 amino acids: CASSILRQGSYEQYF. The CDR3 nucleotides are TGTGCCAGCAGTATACTCCGGCAGGGTTCCTACGAGCAGTACTTC.